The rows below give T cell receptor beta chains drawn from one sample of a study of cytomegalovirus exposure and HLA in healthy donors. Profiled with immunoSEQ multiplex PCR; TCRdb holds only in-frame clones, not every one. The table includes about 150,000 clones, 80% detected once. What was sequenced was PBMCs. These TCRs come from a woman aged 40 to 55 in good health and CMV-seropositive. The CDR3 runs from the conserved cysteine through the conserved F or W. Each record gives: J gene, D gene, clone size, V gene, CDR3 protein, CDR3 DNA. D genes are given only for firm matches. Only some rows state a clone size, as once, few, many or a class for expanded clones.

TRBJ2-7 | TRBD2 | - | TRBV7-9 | CASSSSGLAGGIHYEQYF | TGTGCCAGCAGCTCCTCGGGACTAGCGGGAGGAATCCACTACGAGCAGTACTTC
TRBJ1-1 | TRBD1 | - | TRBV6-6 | CASKDRVGNTEAFF | TGTGCCAGCAAAGACAGGGTAGGGAACACTGAAGCTTTCTTT
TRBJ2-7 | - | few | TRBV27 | CASSLIGVLHEQYF | TGTGCCAGCAGTTTAATCGGGGTTCTCCACGAGCAGTACTTC
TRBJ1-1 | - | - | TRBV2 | CASTSTGLNTEAFF | TGTGCCAGCACCTCGACAGGCCTTAACACTGAAGCTTTCTTT
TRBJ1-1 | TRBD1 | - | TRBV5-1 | CASSPNRQGANTEAFF | TGCGCCAGCAGCCCCAACAGACAGGGGGCGAACACTGAAGCTTTCTTT
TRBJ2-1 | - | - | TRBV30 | CAWTSSSYNEQFF | TGTGCCTGGACGTCCAGCTCCTACAATGAGCAGTTCTTC
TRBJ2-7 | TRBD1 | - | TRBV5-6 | CASSLQGANYEQYF | TGTGCCAGCAGCTTACAGGGGGCCAACTACGAGCAGTACTTC
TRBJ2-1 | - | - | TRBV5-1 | CASSENDLWDKVNEQFF | TGCGCCAGCAGCGAAAACGATTTGTGGGACAAGGTAAATGAGCAGTTCTTC
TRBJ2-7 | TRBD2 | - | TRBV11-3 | CASSLGGLAGVEQYF | TGTGCCAGCAGCTTAGGTGGACTAGCGGGAGTCGAGCAGTACTTC
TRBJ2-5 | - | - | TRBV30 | CAWSSPSGTQYF | TGTGCCTGGAGTAGCCCAAGTGGGACCCAGTACTTC
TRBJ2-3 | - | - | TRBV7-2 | CASSLGQNTQYF | TGTGCCAGCAGCCTCGGACAAAATACGCAGTATTTT
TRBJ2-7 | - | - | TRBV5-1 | CASSREAPPESEQYF | TGCGCCAGCAGCCGCGAGGCCCCCCCGGAAAGCGAGCAGTACTTC
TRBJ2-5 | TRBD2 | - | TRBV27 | CASRTSGRVETQYF | TGTGCCAGCAGGACTAGCGGGAGGGTGGAGACCCAGTACTTC
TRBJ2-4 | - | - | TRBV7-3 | CASSLGPSGGEGENIQYF | TGTGCCAGCAGCTTGGGACCTAGTGGGGGAGAGGGGGAAAACATTCAGTACTTC